This TCR beta chain was captured in a study of blood T cells in healthy people across ages. Study-wide context: In model experiments, template switching was able to capture about one barcoded beta molecule for every two T cells that were present.

This clonotype was counted ten times or more. Its cognate antigen is unknown. V shed 4 bases and J shed 5 bases, with 12 bases lying between them. The CDR3 has 14 amino acids. Germline lookup yields CDR1 MNHEY and CDR2 SMNVEV (reference sequence). Total RNA extraction produced at least 5.5 micrograms (per sample) for the study. Together with a sample-barcoded 5' primer, a J-beta primer mix was included in a second PCR lasting roughly 6 to 12 cycles. TCRdb analysed the 5' RACE reads with MiXCR anew, one entry per CDR3 protein. The sample contains 550,000 to 800,000 distinct CDR3 sequences, roughly 32% of which appear only once. Findings and limits, study-wide: No one knew whether donors had CMV, which possibly confounded expanded clonotype changes.

The chain uses TRBV27 and TRBJ2-1; either TRBD1 or TRBD2 may supply D (5 bases each). Input material: blood. This TCR came from a woman older than 75 in good health. The CDR3: CASSSWGSHNEQFF. The DNA for the CDR3 is TGTGCCAGCAGTTCATGGGGGTCTCACAATGAGCAGTTCTTC.